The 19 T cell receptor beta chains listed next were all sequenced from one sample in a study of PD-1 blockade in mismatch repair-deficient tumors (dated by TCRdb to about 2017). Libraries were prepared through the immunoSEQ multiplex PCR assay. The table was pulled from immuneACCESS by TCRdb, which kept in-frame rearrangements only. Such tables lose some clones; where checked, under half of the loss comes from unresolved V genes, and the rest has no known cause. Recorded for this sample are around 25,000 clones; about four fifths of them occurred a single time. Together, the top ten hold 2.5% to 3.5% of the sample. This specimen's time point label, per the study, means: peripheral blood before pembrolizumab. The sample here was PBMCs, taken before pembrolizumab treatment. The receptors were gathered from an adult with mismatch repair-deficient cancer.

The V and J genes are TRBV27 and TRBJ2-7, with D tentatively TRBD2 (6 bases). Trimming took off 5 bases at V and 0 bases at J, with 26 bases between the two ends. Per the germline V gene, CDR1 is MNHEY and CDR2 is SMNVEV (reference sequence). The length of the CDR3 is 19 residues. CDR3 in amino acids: CASSLGGTSYFLRSYEQYF. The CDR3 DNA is TGTGCCAGCAGTCTAGGAGGGACTTCTTATTTCCTCCGCTCCTACGAGCAGTACTTC.

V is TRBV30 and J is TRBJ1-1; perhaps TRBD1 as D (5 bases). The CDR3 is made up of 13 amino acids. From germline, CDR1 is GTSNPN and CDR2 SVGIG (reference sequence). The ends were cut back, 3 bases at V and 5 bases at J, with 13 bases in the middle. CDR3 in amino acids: CAWRSGGMTEAFF. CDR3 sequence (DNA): TGTGCCTGGAGAAGCGGGGGAATGACTGAAGCTTTCTTT.

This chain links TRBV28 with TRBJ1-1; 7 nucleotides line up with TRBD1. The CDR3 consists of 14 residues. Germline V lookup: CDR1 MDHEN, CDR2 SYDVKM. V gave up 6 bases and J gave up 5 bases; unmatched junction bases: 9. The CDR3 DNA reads TGTGCCAGCAGAGGCGGACAGGCAAGTACTGAAGCTTTCTTT. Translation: CASRGGQASTEAFF.

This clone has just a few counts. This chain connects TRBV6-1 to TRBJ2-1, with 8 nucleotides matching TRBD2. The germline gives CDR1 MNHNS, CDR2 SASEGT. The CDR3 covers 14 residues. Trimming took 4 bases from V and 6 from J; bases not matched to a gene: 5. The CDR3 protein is CASSGPGGGNEQFF. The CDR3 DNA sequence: TGTGCCAGCAGTGGCCCCGGGGGGGGCAATGAGCAGTTCTTC.

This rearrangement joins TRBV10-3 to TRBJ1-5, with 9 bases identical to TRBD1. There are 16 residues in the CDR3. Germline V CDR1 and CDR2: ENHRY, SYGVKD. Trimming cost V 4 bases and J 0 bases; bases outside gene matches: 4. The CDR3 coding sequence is TGTGCCATCAGTGCCGGACAGGGGATTAGCAATCAGCCCCAGCATTTT. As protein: CAISAGQGISNQPQHF.

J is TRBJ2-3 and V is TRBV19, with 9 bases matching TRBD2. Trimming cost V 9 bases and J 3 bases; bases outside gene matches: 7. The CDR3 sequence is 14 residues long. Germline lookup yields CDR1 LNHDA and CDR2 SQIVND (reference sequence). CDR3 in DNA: TGTGCCAGCCATGGACTAGCGAGTACAGATACGCAGTATTTT. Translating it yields CASHGLASTDTQYF.

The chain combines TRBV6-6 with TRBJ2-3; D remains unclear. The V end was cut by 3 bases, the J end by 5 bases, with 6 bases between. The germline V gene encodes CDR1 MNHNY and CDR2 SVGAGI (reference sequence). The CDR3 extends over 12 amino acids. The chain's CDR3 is CASSYRGDTQYF. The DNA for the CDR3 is TGTGCCAGCAGTTATCGCGGAGATACGCAGTATTTT.

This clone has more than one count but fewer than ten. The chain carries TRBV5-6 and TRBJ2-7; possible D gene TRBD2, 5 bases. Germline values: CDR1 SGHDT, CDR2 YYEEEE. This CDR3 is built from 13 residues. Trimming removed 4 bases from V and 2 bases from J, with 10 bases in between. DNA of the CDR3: TGTGCCAGCAGCGGTAGCGCCGCCTACGAGCAGTACTTC. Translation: CASSGSAAYEQYF. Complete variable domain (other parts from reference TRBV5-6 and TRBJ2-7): DAGVTQSPTHLIKTRGQQVTLRCSPKSGHDTVSWYQQALGQGPQFIFQYYEEEERQRGNFPDRFSGHQFPNYSSELNVNALLLGDSALYLCASSGSAAYEQYFGPGTRLTVT.

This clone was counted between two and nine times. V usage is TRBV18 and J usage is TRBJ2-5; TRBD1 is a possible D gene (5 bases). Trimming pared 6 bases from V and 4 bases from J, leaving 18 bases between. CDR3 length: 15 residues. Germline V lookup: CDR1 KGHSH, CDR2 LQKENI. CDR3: CASSLLGAVSETQYF. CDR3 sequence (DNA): TGTGCCAGCTCCTTACTTGGGGCAGTTTCAGAGACCCAGTACTTC.

CDR3 bases: TGTGCCAGCAGCGACGACAGCAATGAGCAGTTCTTC. Translated, it gives CASSDDSNEQFF. The gene calls are TRBV25-1 and TRBJ2-1; possible D gene TRBD1, 5 bases. This CDR3 spans 12 amino acids. Per the germline V gene, CDR1 is MGHDK and CDR2 is SYGVNS. Deletions cut 6 bases from V and 6 bases from J, with 9 bases between. Filled out from reference TRBV25-1 and TRBJ2-1, the complete variable domain reads EADIYQTPRYLVIGTGKKITLECSQTMGHDKMYWYQQDPGMELHLIHYSYGVNSTEKGDLSSESTVSRIRTEHFPLTLESARPSHTSQYLCASSDDSNEQFFGPGTRLTVL.

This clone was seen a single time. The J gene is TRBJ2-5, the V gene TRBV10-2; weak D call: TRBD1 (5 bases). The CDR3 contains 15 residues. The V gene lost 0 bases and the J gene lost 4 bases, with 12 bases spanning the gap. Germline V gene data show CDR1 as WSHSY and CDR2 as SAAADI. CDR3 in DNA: TGCGCCAGCAGTGAGTCGATGGGGCTGCGAGAGACCCAGTACTTC. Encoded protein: CASSESMGLRETQYF.

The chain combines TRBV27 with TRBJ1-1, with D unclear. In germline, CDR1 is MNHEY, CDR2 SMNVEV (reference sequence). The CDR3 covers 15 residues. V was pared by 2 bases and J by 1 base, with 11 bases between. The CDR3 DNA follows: TGTGCCAGCAGTTTAGATCTGGGAGGGAACACTGAAGCTTTCTTT. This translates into CASSLDLGGNTEAFF.

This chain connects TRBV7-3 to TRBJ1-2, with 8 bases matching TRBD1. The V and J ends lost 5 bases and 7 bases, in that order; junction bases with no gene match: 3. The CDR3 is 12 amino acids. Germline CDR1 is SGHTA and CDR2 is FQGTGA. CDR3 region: CASSDRGGGYTF. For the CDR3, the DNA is TGTGCCAGCAGCGACAGGGGCGGTGGCTACACCTTC.

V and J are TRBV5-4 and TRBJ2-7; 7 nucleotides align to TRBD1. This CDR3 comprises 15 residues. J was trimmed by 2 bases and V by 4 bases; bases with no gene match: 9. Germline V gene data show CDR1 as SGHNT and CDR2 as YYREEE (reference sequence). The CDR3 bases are TGTGCCAGCAGCGGACCCGGGACAGCCGCCTACGAGCAGTACTTC. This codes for CASSGPGTAAYEQYF.

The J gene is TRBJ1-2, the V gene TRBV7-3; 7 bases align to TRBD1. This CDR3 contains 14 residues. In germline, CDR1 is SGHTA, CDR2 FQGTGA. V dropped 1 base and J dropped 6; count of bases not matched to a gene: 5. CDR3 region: CASSLNGQGDGYTF. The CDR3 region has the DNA TGTGCCAGCAGCTTAAACGGGCAGGGGGATGGCTACACCTTC.

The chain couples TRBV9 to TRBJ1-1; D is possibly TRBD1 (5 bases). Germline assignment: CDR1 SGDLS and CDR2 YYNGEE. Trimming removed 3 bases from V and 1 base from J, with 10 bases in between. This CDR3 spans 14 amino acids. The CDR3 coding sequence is TGTGCCAGCAGCGACGCCACAGGGAACACTGAAGCTTTCTTT. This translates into CASSDATGNTEAFF.

CDR3 nucleotide sequence: TGTGCCAGTAGTATTAAGGGGCGGGGGCCCCAGCATTTT. The encoded protein is CASSIKGRGPQHF. V and J are TRBV19 and TRBJ1-5, with a possible D match to TRBD1 (5 bases). V was trimmed by 3 bases and J by 9 bases, leaving 12 bases between them. CDR1 is LNHDA and CDR2 is SQIVND in the germline V gene (reference sequence). The CDR3 is 13 residues long.

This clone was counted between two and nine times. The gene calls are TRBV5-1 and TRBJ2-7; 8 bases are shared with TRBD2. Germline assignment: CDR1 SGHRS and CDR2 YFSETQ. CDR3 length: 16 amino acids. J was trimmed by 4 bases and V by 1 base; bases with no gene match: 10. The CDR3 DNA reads TGCGCCAGCAGCTTGAGCCTTAGCGGGAAGGGTTACGAGCAGTACTTC. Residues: CASSLSLSGKGYEQYF.

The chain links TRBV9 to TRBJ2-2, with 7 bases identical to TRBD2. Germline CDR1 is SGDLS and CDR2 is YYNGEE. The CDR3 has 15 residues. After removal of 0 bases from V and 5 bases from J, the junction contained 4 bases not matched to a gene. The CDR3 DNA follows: TGTGCCAGCAGCGTAGGTGGGAGGGTGACCGGGGAGCTGTTTTTT. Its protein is CASSVGGRVTGELFF.